In this sample, the clone carrying this T cell receptor (beta chain) turned up a few times. The antigen remains unidentified. Germline CDR1 is SGHDT and CDR2 is YYEEEE. The CDR3 has 14 amino acids. V lost 3 bases, J lost 3 bases, and 4 bases stayed unmatched. As to treatment: oral pan-JAK inhibitor, 5-10 mg twice daily. This entry comes from a study of CD8+ T cells in alopecia areata. Study context: Treated patients were scored for severity by percent of scalp affected.

Sequencing used cDNA as its template, made by extracting RNA and reverse transcribing it. Here immunoSEQ multiplex PCR was the method, and the copy in TCRdb shows in-frame clones only, minus some. The data contain more than 150,000 clones, 51% of them seen just once; the ten biggest clones take up around 10%. The study, taken as a whole, reports: Within the top 100, expanded CD8+ clones significantly decreased with tofacitinib, as did scalp clonality. Unlike in mice, where it was clearer, TCR sharing across patients was less clear, possibly HLA-related. Persistence during tofacitinib was seen for many expanded lesional clones in scalp and blood.

The receptor comes from a human donor with alopecia areata. The chain has TRBV5-6 and TRBJ2-7, with 9 bases identical to TRBD1. The material was CD8+ T cells sorted from blood, obtained at roughly week 53, from a patient treated with tofacitinib. CDR3 coding DNA: TGTGCCAGCAGCTGGGACAGGGTCAGCTACGAGCAGTACTTC. Its translation is CASSWDRVSYEQYF.